The 22 T cell receptor beta chains listed next were all sequenced from one sample in a study of blood T cell repertoires in COVID-19. Some clones are missing from TCRdb's copy, which holds only in-frame ones; the method was immunoSEQ multiplex PCR. The sample lists fewer than 80,000 clones, 70% to 75% occurring once. Material for sequencing was peripheral blood. These receptors were obtained from a man aged 60 to 69 with acute or convalescent COVID-19.

This clone was picked up a small number of times. The chain combines TRBV2 with TRBJ2-1, with 9 bases lining up with TRBD2. The ends lost 8 bases at V and 6 bases at J; junction bases unmatched: 11. CDR1 and CDR2 from the germline V gene are SNHLY and FYNNEI. The CDR3 consists of 15 residues. CDR3 sequence (DNA): TGTGCCAGCGAGGATGGGCTAGCGGGATCCAATGAGCAGTTCTTC. It yields the protein CASEDGLAGSNEQFF. Complete variable domain (other parts from reference TRBV2 and TRBJ2-1): EPEVTQTPSHQVTQMGQEVILRCVPISNHLYFYWYRQILGQKVEFLVSFYNNEISEKSEIFDDQFSVERPDGSNFTLKIRSTKLEDSAMYFCASEDGLAGSNEQFFGPGTRLTVL.

This clone has a handful of counts. This sequence joins TRBV7-2 and TRBJ2-3; TRBD2 matches 9 bases. The length of the CDR3 is 15 residues. Looked up from germline, CDR1 is SGHTA and CDR2 is FQGNSA. Losses at the gene ends were 7 bases for V and 3 bases for J; bases not matched to a gene: 8. CDR3 sequence reads: CASTRRGGPTDTQYF. The CDR3 DNA reads as TGTGCCAGCACGCGGCGGGGGGGCCCGACAGATACGCAGTATTTT.

The chain combines TRBV3-1 (or the pseudogene TRBV3-2) with TRBJ2-2, with TRBD2 matching 10 bases. V was pared by 0 bases and J by 5 bases, with 3 bases of the junction left unmatched. Germline lookup yields CDR1 LGHDT and CDR2 YNNKEL (reference sequence). This CDR3 spans 16 amino acids. This CDR3 reads CASSQETSGWTGELFF. The CDR3 DNA sequence: TGTGCCAGCAGCCAAGAGACTAGCGGGTGGACCGGGGAGCTGTTTTTT.

CDR3 nucleotides: TGTGCCAGCTCACCAGGCCCCGGGACTAGGGAGACCCAGTACTTC. It specifies CASSPGPGTRETQYF. This chain joins TRBV18 and TRBJ2-5; 8 bases map to TRBD2. This CDR3 has 15 residues. V lost 2 bases to trimming and J lost 5 bases; unmatched junction nucleotides: 7. Germline assignment: CDR1 KGHSH and CDR2 LQKENI. Full variable domain (outside the CDR3, taken from reference TRBV18 and TRBJ2-5): NAGVMQNPRHLVRRRGQEARLRCSPMKGHSHVYWYRQLPEEGLKFMVYLQKENIIDESGMPKERFSAEFPKEGPSILRIQQVVRGDSAAYFCASSPGPGTRETQYFGPGTRLLVL.

The V and J genes are TRBV30 and TRBJ2-3; D unclear. This CDR3 contains 13 residues. In germline, CDR1 is GTSNPN, CDR2 SVGIG (reference sequence). The V and J ends lost 7 bases and 1 base respectively, with 12 bases between them. The DNA for the CDR3 is TGTGCCTTGAATGTAGGAGGCACAGATACGCAGTATTTT. It codes for CALNVGGTDTQYF.

V usage is TRBV19 and J usage is TRBJ2-1; 9 bases are shared with TRBD1. CDR3 length: 17 amino acids. V lost 3 bases to trimming and J lost 7 bases; unmatched junction nucleotides: 13. CDR1 and CDR2 (germline): LNHDA, SQIVND (reference sequence). Here the CDR3 reads CASSMEGFGTGRNEQFF. The CDR3 DNA reads as TGTGCCAGTAGTATGGAGGGGTTTGGGACAGGGAGGAATGAGCAGTTCTTC.

In its sample, this clone was seen once. This rearrangement joins TRBV6-5 to TRBJ2-1; 9 positions agree with TRBD1. The length of the CDR3 is 14 residues. Per the germline V gene, CDR1 is MNHEY and CDR2 is SVGAGI. V shed 8 bases, J shed 0 bases, and the junction held 2 bases outside the gene matches. The CDR3 bases are TGTGCCAGCGGGGGACAGGGCTCCTACAATGAGCAGTTCTTC. Protein product: CASGGQGSYNEQFF.

This chain connects TRBV11-2 to TRBJ2-5, with a possible D match to TRBD2 (5 bases). V was shortened by 1 base and J by 2 bases, with 11 bases between the two germline ends. CDR1 is SGHAT and CDR2 is FQNNGV in the germline V gene. The CDR3 is made up of 15 amino acids. CDR3 nucleotides: TGTGCCAGCAGCTTAGGAACCGGGAAGCAAGAGACCCAGTACTTC. Protein product: CASSLGTGKQETQYF.

This clone was observed a few times. The chain couples TRBV5-6 to TRBJ2-5, with 10 bases lining up with TRBD1. J gave up 5 bases and V 3 bases, and 4 bases lay outside the gene matches. Germline lookup yields CDR1 SGHDT and CDR2 YYEEEE. CDR3 size: 14 residues. CDR3 DNA: TGTGCCAGCAGCTCGACAGGGGGCTGGGAGACCCAGTACTTC. This sequence encodes CASSSTGGWETQYF.

This clone has only one observation. The chain joins TRBV7-3 to TRBJ2-2; 11 bases match TRBD1. V trimming: 6 bases; J trimming: 8 bases; junction bases outside the gene matches: 5. The CDR3 runs 14 residues. In germline, CDR1 is SGHTA, CDR2 FQGTGA. Written as DNA, the CDR3 is TGTGCCAGCAGTTGGACAGGGGGCGTTGGGGAGCTGTTTTTT. This codes for CASSWTGGVGELFF.

The rearrangement links TRBV2 to TRBJ1-5, with 7 bases matching TRBD1. After removal of 8 bases from V and 2 bases from J, the junction contained 6 bases not matched to a gene. The CDR3 runs to 14 residues. Germline V gives CDR1 SNHLY, CDR2 FYNNEI. The CDR3 loop reads CASQSTGGNQPQHF. The CDR3 DNA reads as TGTGCCAGCCAAAGTACAGGGGGCAATCAGCCCCAGCATTTT.

This clone was detected only a few times. The chain links TRBV7-6 to TRBJ1-1; D is undetermined. The CDR3 extends over 15 amino acids. Germline V gene sequence: CDR1 SGHVS, CDR2 FNYEAQ. V was shortened by 2 bases and J by 3 bases, with 13 bases between the two germline ends. The CDR3 reads CASSLIPGADTEAFF. For the CDR3, the DNA is TGTGCCAGCAGCTTAATACCCGGAGCTGACACTGAAGCTTTCTTT.

The chain links TRBV11-2 to TRBJ2-1; tentatively, D is TRBD2 (6 bases). CDR3 length: 16 amino acids. Germline CDR1 is SGHAT and CDR2 is FQNNGV. V was trimmed by 1 base and J by 0 bases, leaving 10 bases between them. Written as DNA, the CDR3 is TGTGCCAGCAGCTTAGGGGACTCGAGCTCCTACAATGAGCAGTTCTTC. This sequence encodes CASSLGDSSSYNEQFF.

This clone was seen more than once but under ten times. The CDR3 reads CASSLDFVAYEQYV. The CDR3 DNA reads as TGTGCCAGCAGTCTGGACTTCGTTGCCTACGAGCAGTACGTC. The V call is TRBV7-3, the J call TRBJ2-7; possibly TRBD2 for D (5 bases). Per the germline V gene, CDR1 is SGHTA and CDR2 is FQGTGA. This CDR3 is built from 14 residues. Trimming pared 6 bases from V and 2 bases from J, leaving 14 bases between.

This clone was observed a handful of times. The chain recombines TRBV5-1 with TRBJ2-5, with D possibly matching TRBD2 (6 bases). Germline CDR1 and CDR2: SGHRS and YFSETQ. CDR3 length: 14 residues. The germline V and J ends were trimmed by 2 bases and 2 bases, with 10 bases remaining between them. The CDR3 reads CASSLLAGQETQYF. The CDR3, as DNA: TGCGCCAGCAGCTTATTGGCGGGGCAAGAGACCCAGTACTTC.

The chain couples TRBV28 to TRBJ1-2; perhaps TRBD1 as D (6 bases). Germline V gene data show CDR1 as MDHEN and CDR2 as SYDVKM. The CDR3 is made up of 14 amino acids. Trimming left V 2 bases short and J 6 bases short, with 13 bases between. The CDR3 sequence is CASSLMGARDGYTF. The CDR3 bases are TGTGCCAGCAGTTTAATGGGGGCGCGTGATGGCTACACCTTC.

J is TRBJ1-2 and V is TRBV2, with TRBD1 matching 10 bases. The junction had 3 bases not matched to a gene; V was cut back by 6 bases and J by 2 bases. The germline gives CDR1 SNHLY, CDR2 FYNNEI. This CDR3 contains 14 residues. The CDR3 region has the DNA TGTGCCAGCAGCCCGGGACAGGGGAACTATGGCTACACCTTC. This sequence encodes CASSPGQGNYGYTF.

The chain has TRBV5-6 and TRBJ2-7; D possibly corresponds to TRBD2 (6 bases). The ends were cut back, 0 bases at V and 10 bases at J, with 11 bases in the middle. CDR1 is SGHDT, CDR2 YYEEEE, per germline. This CDR3 is 12 amino acids long. CDR3 residues: CASSLVGGIQYV. Here the CDR3 DNA reads TGTGCCAGCAGCTTGGTGGGGGGAATACAGTACGTC.

This clone was counted a single time. This rearrangement joins TRBV24-1 to TRBJ2-1, with 10 nucleotides matching TRBD1. V was clipped by 5 bases and J by 7 bases; unmatched bases: 7. Germline V CDR1 and CDR2: KGHDR, SFDVKD. There are 15 residues in the CDR3. DNA of the CDR3: TGTGCCACCAGTGCGCCGGGACAGGGGATTAATGAGCAGTTCTTC. The encoded protein is CATSAPGQGINEQFF.

This clone is a singleton in its sample. The V call is TRBV7-8, the J call TRBJ1-1; D uncertain. Trimming took 1 base from V and 1 from J, leaving 10 bases between them. The germline gives CDR1 SGHVS, CDR2 FQNEAQ. This CDR3 spans 15 amino acids. The CDR3 loop is CASSLVGSPNTEAFF. The CDR3, as DNA: TGTGCCAGCAGCTTAGTCGGGTCGCCGAACACTGAAGCTTTCTTT.

The J gene is TRBJ2-5, the V gene TRBV18; TRBD1 is a possible D gene (5 bases). V shed 2 bases and J shed 5 bases, with 9 bases lying between them. CDR3 length: 13 amino acids. CDR1 KGHSH and CDR2 LQKENI come from the germline V gene. The chain's CDR3 is CASSPGPGETQYF. The CDR3 bases are TGTGCCAGCTCACCAGGGCCAGGGGAGACCCAGTACTTC.

The J gene is TRBJ1-2, the V gene TRBV6-5; D unresolved. The ends were cut back, 6 bases at V and 3 bases at J, with 17 bases in the middle. Germline V gives CDR1 MNHEY, CDR2 SVGAGI. The CDR3 has 15 amino acids. The DNA of the CDR3 is TGTGCCAGCAGGAGCACTCACTACAATGACTATGGCTACACCTTC. Its protein is CASRSTHYNDYGYTF.